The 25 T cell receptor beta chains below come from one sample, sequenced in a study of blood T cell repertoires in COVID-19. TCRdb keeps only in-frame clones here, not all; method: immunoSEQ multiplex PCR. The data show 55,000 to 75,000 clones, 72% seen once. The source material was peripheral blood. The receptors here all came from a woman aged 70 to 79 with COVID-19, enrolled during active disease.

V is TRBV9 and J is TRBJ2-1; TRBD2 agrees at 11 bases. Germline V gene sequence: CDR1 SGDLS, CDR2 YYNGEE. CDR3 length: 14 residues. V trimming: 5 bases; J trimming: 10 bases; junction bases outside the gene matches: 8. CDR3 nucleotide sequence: TGTGCCAGCAGTTTAGCGGGGGGGCCGGACGAGCAGTTCTTC. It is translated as CASSLAGGPDEQFF.

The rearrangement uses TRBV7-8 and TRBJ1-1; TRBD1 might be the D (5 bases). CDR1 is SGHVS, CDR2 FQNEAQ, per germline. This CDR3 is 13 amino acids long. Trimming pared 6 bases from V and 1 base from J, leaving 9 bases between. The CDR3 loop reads CASRRGGNTEAFF. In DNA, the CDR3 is TGTGCCAGCAGAAGGGGCGGGAACACTGAAGCTTTCTTT.

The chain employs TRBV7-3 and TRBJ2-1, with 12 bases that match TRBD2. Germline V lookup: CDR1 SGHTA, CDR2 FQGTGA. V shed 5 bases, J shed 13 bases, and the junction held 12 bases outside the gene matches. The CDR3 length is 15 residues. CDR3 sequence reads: CASSRLAGEQMEQFF. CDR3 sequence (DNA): TGTGCCAGCAGCCGACTAGCGGGGGAGCAGATGGAACAGTTCTTC.

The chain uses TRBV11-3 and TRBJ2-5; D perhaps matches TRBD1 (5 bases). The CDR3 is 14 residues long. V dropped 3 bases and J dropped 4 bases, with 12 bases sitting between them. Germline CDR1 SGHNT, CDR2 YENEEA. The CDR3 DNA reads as TGTGCCAGCAGCTTGCAGGGTAGGGGAGAGACCCAGTACTTC. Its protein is CASSLQGRGETQYF.

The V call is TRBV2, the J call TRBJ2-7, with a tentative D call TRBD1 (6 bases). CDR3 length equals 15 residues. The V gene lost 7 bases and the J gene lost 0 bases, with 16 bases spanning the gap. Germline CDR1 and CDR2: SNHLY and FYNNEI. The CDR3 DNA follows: TGTGCCAGCAAATTACAGGGTCTGAGCTCCTACGAGCAGTACTTC. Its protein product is CASKLQGLSSYEQYF.

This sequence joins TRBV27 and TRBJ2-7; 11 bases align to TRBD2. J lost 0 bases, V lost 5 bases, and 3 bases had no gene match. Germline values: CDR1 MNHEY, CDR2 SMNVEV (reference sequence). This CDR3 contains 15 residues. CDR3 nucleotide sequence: TGTGCCAGCAGTGCCACTAGCGGGAGCTCCTACGAGCAGTACGTC. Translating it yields CASSATSGSSYEQYV.

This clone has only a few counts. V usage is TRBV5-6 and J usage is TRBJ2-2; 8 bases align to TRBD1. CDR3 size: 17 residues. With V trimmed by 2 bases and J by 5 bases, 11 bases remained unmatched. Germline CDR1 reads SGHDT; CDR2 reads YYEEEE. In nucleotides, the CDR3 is TGTGCCAGCAGCTTTGGCCAGGGGGCCGCCCAGACCGGGGAGCTGTTTTTT. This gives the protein CASSFGQGAAQTGELFF.

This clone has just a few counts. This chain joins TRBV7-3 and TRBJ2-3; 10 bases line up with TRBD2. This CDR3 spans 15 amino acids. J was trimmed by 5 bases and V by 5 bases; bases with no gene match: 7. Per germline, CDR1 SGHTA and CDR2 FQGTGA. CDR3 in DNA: TGTGCCAGCAGCCAAAGCGGGGGGGCAGTAGATACGCAGTATTTT. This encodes CASSQSGGAVDTQYF.

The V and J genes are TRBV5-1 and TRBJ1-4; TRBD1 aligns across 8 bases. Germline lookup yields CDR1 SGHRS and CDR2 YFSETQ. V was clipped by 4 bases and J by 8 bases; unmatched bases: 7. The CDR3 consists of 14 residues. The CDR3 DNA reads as TGCGCCAGCAGCCCGGACAGGGCCGGGGAAAAACTGTTTTTT. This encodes CASSPDRAGEKLFF.

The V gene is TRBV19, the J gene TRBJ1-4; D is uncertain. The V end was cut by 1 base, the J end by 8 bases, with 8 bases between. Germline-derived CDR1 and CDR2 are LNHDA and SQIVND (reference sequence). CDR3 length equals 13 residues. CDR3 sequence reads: CASSIVREEKLFF. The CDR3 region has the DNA TGTGCCAGTAGTATAGTACGCGAGGAAAAACTGTTTTTT.

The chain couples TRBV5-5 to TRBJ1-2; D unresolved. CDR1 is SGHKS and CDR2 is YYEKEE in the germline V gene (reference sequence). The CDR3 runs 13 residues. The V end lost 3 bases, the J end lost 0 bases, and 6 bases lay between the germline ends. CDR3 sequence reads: CASSSSSNYGYTF. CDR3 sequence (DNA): TGTGCCAGCAGCTCAAGCTCTAACTATGGCTACACCTTC.

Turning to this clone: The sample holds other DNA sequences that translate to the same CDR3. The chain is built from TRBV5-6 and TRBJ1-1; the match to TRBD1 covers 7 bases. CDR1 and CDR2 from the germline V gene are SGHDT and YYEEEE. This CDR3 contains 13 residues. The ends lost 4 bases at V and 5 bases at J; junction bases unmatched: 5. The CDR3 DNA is TGTGCCAGCAGCCCGACAGGGAGGACTGAAGCTTTCTTT. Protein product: CASSPTGRTEAFF.

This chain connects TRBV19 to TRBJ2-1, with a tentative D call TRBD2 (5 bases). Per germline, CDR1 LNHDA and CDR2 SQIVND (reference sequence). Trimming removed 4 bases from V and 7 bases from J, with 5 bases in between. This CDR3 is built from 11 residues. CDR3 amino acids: CASSSGNEQFF. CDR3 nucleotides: TGTGCCAGTAGTAGCGGGAATGAGCAGTTCTTC.

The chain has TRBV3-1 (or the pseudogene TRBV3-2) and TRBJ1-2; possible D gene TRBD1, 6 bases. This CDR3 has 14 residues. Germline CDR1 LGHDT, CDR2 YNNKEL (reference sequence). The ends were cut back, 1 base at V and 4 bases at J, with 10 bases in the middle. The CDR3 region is CASSQGPTGYGYTF. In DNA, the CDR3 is TGTGCCAGCAGCCAAGGTCCGACAGGCTATGGCTACACCTTC.

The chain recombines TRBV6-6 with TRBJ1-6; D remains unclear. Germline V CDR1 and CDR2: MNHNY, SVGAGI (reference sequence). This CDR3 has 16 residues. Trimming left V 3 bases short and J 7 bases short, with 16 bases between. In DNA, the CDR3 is TGTGCCAGCAGTTATGAGCGGGAGGTTCGGAATTCACCCCTCCACTTT. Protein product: CASSYEREVRNSPLHF.

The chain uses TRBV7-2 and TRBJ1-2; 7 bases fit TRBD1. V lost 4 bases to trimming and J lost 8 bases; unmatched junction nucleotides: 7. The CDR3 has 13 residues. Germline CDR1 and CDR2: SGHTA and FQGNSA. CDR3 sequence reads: CASSSDRVGGYTF. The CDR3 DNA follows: TGTGCCAGCAGCTCAGACAGGGTGGGCGGCTACACCTTC.

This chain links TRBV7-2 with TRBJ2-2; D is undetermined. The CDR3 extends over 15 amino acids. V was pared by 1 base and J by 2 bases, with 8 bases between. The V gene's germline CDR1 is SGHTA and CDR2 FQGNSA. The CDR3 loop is CASSLVPVNTGELFF. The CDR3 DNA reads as TGTGCCAGCAGCTTAGTGCCAGTAAACACCGGGGAGCTGTTTTTT.

The CDR3 region is CATSDRGRDYGYTF. The CDR3 DNA is TGTGCCACCAGTGATAGAGGGAGGGACTATGGCTACACCTTC. The chain is built from TRBV24-1 and TRBJ1-2; D is unclear. Deletions cut 3 bases from V and 3 bases from J, with 10 bases between. The CDR3 loop spans 14 amino acids. Per the germline V gene, CDR1 is KGHDR and CDR2 is SFDVKD.

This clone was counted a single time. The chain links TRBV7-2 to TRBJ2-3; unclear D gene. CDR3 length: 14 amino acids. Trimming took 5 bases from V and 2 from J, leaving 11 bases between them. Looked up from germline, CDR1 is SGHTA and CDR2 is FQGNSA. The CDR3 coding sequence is TGTGCCAGCAGCCCAGCGTTATTCACAGATACGCAGTATTTT. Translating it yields CASSPALFTDTQYF.

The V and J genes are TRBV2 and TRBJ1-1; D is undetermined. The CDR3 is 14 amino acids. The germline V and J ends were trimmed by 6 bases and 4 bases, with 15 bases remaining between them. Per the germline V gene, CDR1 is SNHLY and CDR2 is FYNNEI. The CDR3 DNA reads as TGTGCCAGCAGGGCCCAGAGGGATAGCACTGAAGCTTTCTTT. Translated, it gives CASRAQRDSTEAFF.

The CDR3 is CASSFRRTGGAGELFF. CDR3 nucleotide sequence: TGTGCCAGCAGCTTTCGCCGGACAGGGGGCGCCGGGGAGCTGTTTTTT. The chain uses TRBV7-8 and TRBJ2-2; 11 bases fit TRBD1. Trimming cost V 3 bases and J 6 bases; bases outside gene matches: 6. This CDR3 has 16 amino acids. The germline gives CDR1 SGHVS, CDR2 FQNEAQ.

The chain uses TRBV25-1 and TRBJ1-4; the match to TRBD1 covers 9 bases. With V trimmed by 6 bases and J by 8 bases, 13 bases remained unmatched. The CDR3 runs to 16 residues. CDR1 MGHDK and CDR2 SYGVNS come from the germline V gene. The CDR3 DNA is TGTGCCAGCAGGGAACATACCGGGACAGGGTCAGAAAAACTGTTTTTT. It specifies CASREHTGTGSEKLFF.

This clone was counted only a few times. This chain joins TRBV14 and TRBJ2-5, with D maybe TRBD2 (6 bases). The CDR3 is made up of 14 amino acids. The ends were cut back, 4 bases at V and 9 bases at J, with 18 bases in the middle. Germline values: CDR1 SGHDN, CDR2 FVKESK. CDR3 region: CASSRRAGSRAQYF. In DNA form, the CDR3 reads TGTGCCAGCAGCCGGAGGGCAGGGTCCCGGGCCCAGTACTTC.

The CDR3 region is CASRGTSSGNTIYF. DNA of the CDR3: TGTGCCAGCAGGGGGACTTCCTCTGGAAACACCATATATTTT. The V gene is TRBV6-6, the J gene TRBJ1-3; tentative D call: TRBD1 (5 bases). V was pared by 6 bases and J by 0 bases, with 9 bases between. The germline gives CDR1 MNHNY, CDR2 SVGAGI (reference sequence). This CDR3 region has 14 residues.

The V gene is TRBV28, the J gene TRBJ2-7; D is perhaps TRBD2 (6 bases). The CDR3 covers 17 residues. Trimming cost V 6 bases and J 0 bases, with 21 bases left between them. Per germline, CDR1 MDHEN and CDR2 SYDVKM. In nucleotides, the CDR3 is TGTGCCAGCAGCCCTCCCGGGACTGGCACCTCCTCCTACGAGCAGTACTTC. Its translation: CASSPPGTGTSSYEQYF.